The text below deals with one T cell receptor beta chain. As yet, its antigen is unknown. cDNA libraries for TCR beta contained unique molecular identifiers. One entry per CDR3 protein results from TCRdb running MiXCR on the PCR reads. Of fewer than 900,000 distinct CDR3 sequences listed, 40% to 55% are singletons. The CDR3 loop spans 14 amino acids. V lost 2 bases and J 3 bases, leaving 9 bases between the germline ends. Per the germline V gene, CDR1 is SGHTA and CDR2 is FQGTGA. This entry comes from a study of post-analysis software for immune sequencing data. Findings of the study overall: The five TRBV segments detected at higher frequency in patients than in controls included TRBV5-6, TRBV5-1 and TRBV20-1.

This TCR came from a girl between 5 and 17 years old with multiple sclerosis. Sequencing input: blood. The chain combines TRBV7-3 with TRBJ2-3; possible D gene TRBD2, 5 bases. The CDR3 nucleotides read TGTGCCAGCAGCTTATTGGGAGCGACAGATACGCAGTATTTT. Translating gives CASSLLGATDTQYF.